This T cell receptor (beta chain) was identified in a study of patients and donors after allogeneic stem cell transplantation. This CDR3 contains 14 residues. CDR1 is DFQATT and CDR2 is SNEGSKA in the germline V gene (reference sequence). V was pared by 0 bases and J by 6 bases, with 14 bases between. The sample holds a few counts of this clonotype. In TCRdb, the RT-PCR reads were re-called with MiXCR into one record per CDR3 protein. The data contain some 880,000 distinct CDR3 sequences, 18% of them singletons. This sequence originates from a human donor who was either an allogeneic HSCT recipient or a stem cell or donor lymphocyte infusion donor (not recorded which). It is not recorded whose cells these are; they may come from a transplant donor. The source material was blood, either unsorted or a sorted T cell fraction (not recorded which). V usage is TRBV20-1 and J usage is TRBJ1-1; no definite D call. The CDR3 protein is CSAREWRPAAEAFF. The CDR3 DNA reads as TGCAGTGCTAGAGAATGGAGACCCGCGGCTGAAGCTTTCTTT.